Included here is one T cell receptor beta chain sequence, with context. The sample is drawn from a study of blood T cell repertoires in COVID-19. Study overall: Spain, Italy and the United States supplied samples that represented acute and convalescent COVID-19. T cells, B-cell-depleted T cells, or PBMCs provided the cDNA or gDNA that served as material.

Authors' methods: Reference gene primer amplification gave estimated nucleated cell counts. Method: immunoSEQ multiplex PCR; TCRdb's copy keeps in-frame clones and lacks some. Clonal size and the V and J genes are those of that table, whereas D and trimming came from the DNA. The sample records nearly 90,000 clones, approximately 89% being singletons. The source material was peripheral blood. This receptor was taken from a man in his sixties with acute or convalescent COVID-19.

CDR3 sequence (DNA): TGTGCCAGCAGCTTACCACAGGGGGGCAATCAGCCCCAGCATTTT. As protein: CASSLPQGGNQPQHF. This sequence joins TRBV7-2 and TRBJ1-5; 8 bases line up with TRBD1. The junction had 2 bases not matched to a gene; V was cut back by 2 bases and J by 2 bases. The V gene's germline CDR1 is SGHTA and CDR2 FQGNSA. This CDR3 spans 15 amino acids.